The 8 T cell receptor beta chains below all came from one sample that was sequenced in a study of radiotherapy plus CTLA-4 blockade in lung cancer. Some clones are missing from TCRdb's copy, which holds only in-frame ones; the method was immunoSEQ multiplex PCR. The sample carries about 91,000 clones, more than 70% recorded once. This sample comprised peripheral blood, obtained from a patient treated with radiotherapy plus ipilimumab. The receptors come from a human donor with non-small cell lung cancer that progressed on radiotherapy plus ipilimumab.

V usage is TRBV29-1 and J usage is TRBJ2-1; 9 bases align to TRBD1. Germline V gene lookup returns CDR1 SQVTM and CDR2 ANQGSEA. J lost 7 bases, V lost 4 bases, and 11 bases had no gene match. The CDR3 extends over 15 amino acids. In nucleotides, the CDR3 is TGCAGCGTTGCATCCCCGGGACAGGGACGGAATGAGCAGTTCTTC. This sequence encodes CSVASPGQGRNEQFF.

This clone was recorded once. The V and J genes are TRBV7-9 and TRBJ1-5; perhaps TRBD1 as D (5 bases). In germline, CDR1 is SEHNR, CDR2 FQNEAQ (reference sequence). V lost 3 bases and J 1 base, leaving 16 bases between the germline ends. This CDR3 spans 17 amino acids. CDR3 sequence reads: CASSLGPGRDSNQPQHF. CDR3 bases: TGTGCCAGCAGCTTGGGCCCGGGGCGGGACAGCAATCAGCCCCAGCATTTT.

This rearrangement joins TRBV11-2 to TRBJ1-1; maybe TRBD1 (5 bases). The germline gives CDR1 SGHAT, CDR2 FQNNGV. There are 14 residues in the CDR3. The V end was cut by 3 bases, the J end by 7 bases, with 15 bases between. The CDR3 sequence: CASSFKVNGGEAFF. In nucleotides, the CDR3 is TGTGCCAGCAGCTTCAAGGTCAACGGGGGTGAAGCTTTCTTT.

This clone was counted a few times. The CDR3 coding sequence is TGTGCCAGCAGCCAATGGAGCGGGGCCCCCTACGAGCAGTACTTC. This translates into CASSQWSGAPYEQYF. The chain couples TRBV4-2 to TRBJ2-7; TRBD2 agrees at 7 bases. The CDR3 is made up of 15 amino acids. Germline CDR1 LGHNA, CDR2 YNFKEQ. V lost 2 bases, J lost 2 bases, and 6 bases stayed unmatched.

This clone showed up just a few times. This chain links TRBV7-8 with TRBJ1-5, with a possible D match to TRBD1 (5 bases). The CDR3 runs to 16 residues. The germline V and J ends were trimmed by 5 bases and 0 bases, with 14 bases remaining between them. In germline, CDR1 is SGHVS, CDR2 FQNEAQ. The CDR3 bases are TGTGCCAGCAGCCTCTCGGGAGGGGCTAGCAATCAGCCCCAGCATTTT. Translated, it gives CASSLSGGASNQPQHF.

By proportion, this clone is medium-sized. The chain combines TRBV7-9 with TRBJ2-1; possibly TRBD2 for D (5 bases). V lost 5 bases and J 9 bases, leaving 17 bases between the germline ends. Germline V gene sequence: CDR1 SEHNR, CDR2 FQNEAQ (reference sequence). This CDR3 contains 14 residues. CDR3: CASSTDASGTEQFF. In DNA, the CDR3 is TGTGCCAGCAGCACCGACGCAAGCGGAACTGAGCAGTTCTTC.

The chain links TRBV4-3 to TRBJ2-4; no clear D. The CDR3 is 17 residues long. The germline V gene encodes CDR1 LGHNA and CDR2 YSLEER. V lost 0 bases and J 1 base, leaving 13 bases between the germline ends. The CDR3 region is CASSQDKGWAAKNIQYF. The CDR3 nucleotides are TGCGCCAGCAGCCAAGACAAGGGCTGGGCGGCCAAAAACATTCAGTACTTC.

The rearrangement joins TRBV19 to TRBJ1-1; D is undetermined. Germline loops: CDR1 LNHDA, CDR2 SQIVND (reference sequence). CDR3 length: 13 residues. The V end was cut by 3 bases, the J end by 2 bases, with 7 bases between. The CDR3: CASSIGHNTEAFF. CDR3 sequence (DNA): TGTGCCAGTAGTATCGGTCACAACACTGAAGCTTTCTTT. The variable domain in full, with the rest retrieved from reference TRBV19 and TRBJ1-1, is DGGITQSPKYLFRKEGQNVTLSCEQNLNHDAMYWYRQDPGQGLRLIYYSQIVNDFQKGDIAEGYSVSREKKESFPLTVTSAQKNPTAFYLCASSIGHNTEAFFGQGTRLTVV.